This passage covers 27 T cell receptor beta chains from one sample sequenced in a study of response to subunit inactivated influenza vaccine. A single record per CDR3 protein comes from TCRdb applying MiXCR to the RT-PCR reads. The table shows 700,000 to 800,000 distinct CDR3 sequences, with approximately 17% occurring only once. The sample in question was PBMCs from blood, obtained less than 6 days after vaccination. These receptors all come from a man aged 50 to 59 who received an inactivated influenza vaccine.

A few counts support this clonotype. V is TRBV24-1 and J is TRBJ2-1; 8 bases align to TRBD1. CDR1 KGHDR and CDR2 SFDVKD come from the germline V gene. The CDR3 contains 17 residues. Trimming at V came to 2 bases and at J to 0 bases, leaving 5 bases not matched to a gene. The CDR3 loop reads CATSDSGQGNSYNEQFF. As DNA, the CDR3 is TGTGCCACCAGTGATTCTGGACAGGGCAACTCCTACAATGAGCAGTTCTTC.

This clonotype was detected a few times. DNA for the CDR3: TGCAGTGTCACGCAGGGGGCGCGAGAGACCCAGTACTTC. This gives the protein CSVTQGARETQYF. The chain links TRBV20-1 to TRBJ2-5; 8 positions agree with TRBD1. The CDR3 extends over 13 amino acids. Germline V gene data show CDR1 as DFQATT and CDR2 as SNEGSKA (reference sequence). The V gene end was trimmed by 7 bases and the J gene end by 4 bases; junction bases not matched to a gene: 8.

The V call is TRBV15, the J call TRBJ2-3, with 8 nucleotides matching TRBD2. V shed 2 bases, J shed 5 bases, and the junction held 6 bases outside the gene matches. Germline CDR1 and CDR2: LNHNV and YYDKDF (reference sequence). This CDR3 has 15 amino acids. The CDR3, as DNA: TGTGCCACCAGCAGACGAGCGGGGGAGGGAGATACGCAGTATTTT. It translates to CATSRRAGEGDTQYF.

This clonotype occurred many times. V is TRBV12-3 or TRBV12-4 and J is TRBJ1-6, with D maybe TRBD1 (6 bases). Trimming removed 5 bases at V and 14 bases at J, with 16 bases between. This CDR3 is built from 13 residues. DNA for the CDR3: TGTGCCAGCAGTCCCCCAGGACAGCCTACCCTCCACTTT. As protein: CASSPPGQPTLHF.

This clonotype has a handful of counts. The chain is built from TRBV12-3 or TRBV12-4 and TRBJ2-2; maybe TRBD2 (6 bases). V was trimmed by 7 bases and J by 0 bases, leaving 15 bases between them. This CDR3 region has 16 residues. CDR3 bases: TGTGCCAGCATGGGAGGCGGTTACGCGAACACCGGGGAGCTGTTTTTT. Amino acid sequence: CASMGGGYANTGELFF.

The chain employs TRBV4-1 and TRBJ1-1, with 8 bases matching TRBD1. CDR1 MGHRA and CDR2 YSYEKL come from the germline V gene. CDR3 length: 13 amino acids. V trimming: 0 bases; J trimming: 12 bases; junction bases outside the gene matches: 6. CDR3: CASSQDLQGATFF. The DNA for the CDR3 is TGCGCCAGCAGCCAAGATCTGCAGGGGGCAACTTTCTTT.

The chain couples TRBV12-3 or TRBV12-4 to TRBJ2-5; 7 nucleotides align to TRBD1. CDR3 length: 13 residues. V lost 11 bases and J lost 2; bases outside the gene matches: 8. CDR3 DNA sequence: TGTGCCGACAGGGCAGGGGATCAAGAGACCCAGTACTTC. This encodes CADRAGDQETQYF.

In its sample, this clonotype was seen a few times. The CDR3 nucleotides read TGTGCCAGCACTAGGACAGGTGACCGTCGGCAGTACTTC. This translates into CASTRTGDRRQYF. V usage is TRBV27 and J usage is TRBJ2-7; 7 bases map to TRBD1. V lost 7 bases, J lost 9 bases, and 12 bases stayed unmatched. CDR1 is MNHEY, CDR2 SMNVEV, per germline (reference sequence). The CDR3 is 13 amino acids.

This clonotype was seen a handful of times. V and J are TRBV29-1 and TRBJ1-1, with 7 bases aligning to TRBD1. The CDR3 spans 13 residues. The V segment lost 7 bases and the J segment 1 base; nucleotides outside the gene matches: 6. Germline V gene data show CDR1 as SQVTM and CDR2 as ANQGSEA. CDR3 amino acids: CSARQGGNTEAFF. The CDR3 DNA sequence: TGCAGCGCCCGACAGGGTGGGAACACTGAAGCTTTCTTT. Supplemented by reference TRBV29-1 and TRBJ1-1, the full variable domain reads SAVISQKPSRDICQRGTSLTIQCQVDSQVTMMFWYRQQPGQSLTLIATANQGSEATYESGFVIDKFPISRPNLTFSTLTVSNMSPEDSSIYLCSARQGGNTEAFFGQGTRLTVV.

This clonotype has just a few counts. The chain has TRBV11-3 and TRBJ2-1; unclear D gene. CDR3 length equals 12 residues. The germline V and J ends were trimmed by 4 bases and 10 bases, with 11 bases remaining between them. CDR1 and CDR2 from the germline V gene are SGHNT and YENEEA. The CDR3: CASSSGPGEQFF. As DNA, the CDR3 is TGTGCCAGCAGCTCCGGACCAGGCGAGCAGTTCTTC.

This clonotype appeared a few times. V and J are TRBV11-2 and TRBJ2-7; 8 positions agree with TRBD1. The trim removed 3 bases at V and 4 bases at J, leaving 5 bases unmatched. The CDR3 sequence is 14 residues long. The germline gives CDR1 SGHAT, CDR2 FQNNGV. CDR3 sequence (DNA): TGTGCCAGCAGCTTCACAGGGGGAGTGTACGAGCAGTACTTC. It is translated as CASSFTGGVYEQYF. Complete variable domain (other parts from reference TRBV11-2 and TRBJ2-7): EAGVAQSPRYKIIEKRQSVAFWCNPISGHATLYWYQQILGQGPKLLIQFQNNGVVDDSQLPKDRFSAERLKGVDSTLKIQPAKLEDSAVYLCASSFTGGVYEQYFGPGTRLTVT.

The J gene is TRBJ2-5, the V gene TRBV5-1, with 10 positions matching TRBD2. Losses at the gene ends were 4 bases for V and 5 bases for J; bases not matched to a gene: 11. CDR1 is SGHRS, CDR2 YFSETQ, per germline. This CDR3 has 16 amino acids. CDR3: CASSLNLAGVRETQYF. The CDR3 nucleotides are TGCGCCAGCAGCCTAAACCTAGCGGGAGTCCGGGAGACCCAGTACTTC.

The table lists this clonotype with a few counts. The genes are TRBV9 and TRBJ1-5; D unclear. The CDR3 runs 13 residues. The germline V and J ends were trimmed by 2 bases and 4 bases, with 7 bases remaining between them. The V gene's germline CDR1 is SGDLS and CDR2 YYNGEE. The CDR3 sequence is CASSVDGNQPQHF. In DNA, the CDR3 is TGTGCCAGCAGCGTGGACGGTAATCAGCCCCAGCATTTT.

The chain recombines TRBV3-1 with TRBJ2-4; D is possibly TRBD2 (5 bases). V shed 3 bases and J shed 9 bases, with 12 bases lying between them. The CDR3 is 13 residues long. The germline V gene encodes CDR1 LGHDT and CDR2 YNNKEL (reference sequence). The CDR3 is CASSHSAETIQYF. CDR3 nucleotide sequence: TGTGCCAGCAGCCATAGCGCGGAAACCATTCAGTACTTC. The full variable domain, with the rest looked up from reference TRBV3-1 and TRBJ2-4, is DTAVSQTPKYLVTQMGNDKSIKCEQNLGHDTMYWYKQDSKKFLKIMFSYNNKELIINETVPNRFSPKSPDKAHLNLHINSLELGDSAVYFCASSHSAETIQYFGAGTRLSVL.

This clonotype was counted between two and nine times. This CDR3 fails to terminate in the conserved phenylalanine or tryptophan, so it likely reflects a read error. No DNA is shown, since the ends of the CDR3 on it are uncertain; the CDR3 is the one TCRdb lists. The rearrangement links TRBV21-1 to TRBJ1-4; the DNA was not used to check the table's D call, TRBD1. TRBV21-1 is a recognized pseudogene. 14 amino acids form the CDR3, both terminal residues included. CDR3 residues: CASSKALRQRRTGL.

The count of this clonotype is one. The chain uses TRBV5-4 and TRBJ2-1, with D maybe TRBD2 (5 bases). The length of the CDR3 is 13 residues. Trimming pared 3 bases from V and 4 bases from J, leaving 8 bases between. The V gene's germline CDR1 is SGHNT and CDR2 YYREEE (reference sequence). The CDR3: CASSWETYNEQFF. The CDR3 DNA reads TGTGCCAGCAGCTGGGAGACGTACAATGAGCAGTTCTTC.

Details on this clonotype: A much larger clone sits a single nucleotide away, making a read error possible. The chain combines TRBV6-1 with TRBJ2-1, with D perhaps given as TRBD1 or TRBD2 (5 bases each). Germline V gene lookup returns CDR1 MNHNS and CDR2 SASEGT. V lost 8 bases to trimming and J lost 8 bases, with 25 bases between them. The CDR3 is 16 residues long. The CDR3 protein is CASARASGRGRDEQFF. The CDR3 DNA reads TGTGCCAGCGCAAGGGCGTCAGGGAGAGGTAGGGATGAGCAGTTCTTC.

This clonotype was counted only a few times. The DNA for the CDR3 is TGTGCCAGCAGCCCTAGTATGGAATACGAGCAGTACTTC. Protein sequence: CASSPSMEYEQYF. V usage is TRBV7-9 and J usage is TRBJ2-7; D gene unclear. Looked up from germline, CDR1 is SEHNR and CDR2 is FQNEAQ (reference sequence). Trimming took off 5 bases at V and 4 bases at J, with 12 bases between the two ends. This CDR3 comprises 13 residues.

This rearrangement joins TRBV24-1 to TRBJ2-5, with D tentatively TRBD1 (5 bases). This CDR3 contains 14 residues. V was cut by 8 bases and J by 2 bases, with 14 bases left in between. Germline CDR1 is KGHDR and CDR2 is SFDVKD. The CDR3 reads CATMSTGPQETQYF. The CDR3 DNA is TGTGCCACCATGTCAACAGGACCTCAAGAGACCCAGTACTTC.

This clonotype has just a few counts. The chain combines TRBV7-9 with TRBJ2-3, with 8 bases aligning to TRBD1. The ends lost 3 bases at V and 2 bases at J; junction bases unmatched: 4. From germline, CDR1 is SEHNR and CDR2 FQNEAQ (reference sequence). The CDR3 loop spans 15 amino acids. The DNA of the CDR3 is TGTGCCAGCAGCTTCTGGACAGGGAACACAGATACGCAGTATTTT. This gives the protein CASSFWTGNTDTQYF.

This clonotype has a handful of counts. The rearrangement links TRBV6-1 to TRBJ2-7; tentative D call: TRBD2 (5 bases). V gave up 10 bases and J gave up 7 bases, with 17 bases separating them. The CDR3 sequence is 12 residues long. Germline V CDR1 and CDR2: MNHNS, SASEGT. The CDR3 DNA reads TGTGCCACAGGAAGCGGACGAAAGGAGCAGTACTTC. Encoded protein: CATGSGRKEQYF.

The rearrangement links TRBV5-6 to TRBJ2-2; 12 bases match TRBD2. Trimming removed 4 bases from V and 5 bases from J; junction bases left unmatched: 3. The CDR3 spans 15 residues. Germline-derived CDR1 and CDR2 are SGHDT and YYEEEE. The CDR3 nucleotides are TGTGCCAGCAGCGCACTAGCGGGGGGAACCGGGGAGCTGTTTTTT. Its protein is CASSALAGGTGELFF.

This clonotype was picked up a small number of times. The chain uses TRBV6-1 and TRBJ2-7; D is possibly TRBD1 or TRBD2 (5 bases each). Germline V lookup: CDR1 MNHNS, CDR2 SASEGT. Trimming cost V 11 bases and J 3 bases, with 17 bases left between them. The CDR3 loop spans 13 amino acids. Written as DNA, the CDR3 is TGTGCCGTCCTCCGGGACCCAAACTACGAGCAGTACTTC. It yields the protein CAVLRDPNYEQYF.

Only a few counts were recorded for this clonotype. The V and J genes are TRBV7-2 and TRBJ1-1, with unresolved D. Per germline, CDR1 SGHTA and CDR2 FQGNSA. V was pared by 2 bases and J by 4 bases, with 8 bases between. The CDR3 is 13 residues long. The CDR3 region has the DNA TGTGCCAGCAGCTTAAGTGCGGGCACTGAAGCTTTCTTT. This gives the protein CASSLSAGTEAFF.

This chain links TRBV4-2 with TRBJ2-7; 10 bases match TRBD1. Trimming cost V 2 bases and J 3 bases; bases outside gene matches: 10. Germline CDR1 and CDR2: LGHNA and YNFKEQ. CDR3 length equals 17 residues. The CDR3 nucleotides read TGTGCCAGCAGCCAACAACCTGTGCGGACAGGGGGCTACGAGCAGTACTTC. Protein sequence: CASSQQPVRTGGYEQYF.

In its sample, this clonotype was seen a few times. The chain couples TRBV7-2 to TRBJ1-1; TRBD1 aligns across 7 bases. The CDR3 extends over 15 amino acids. Germline CDR1 and CDR2: SGHTA and FQGNSA. V was pared by 6 bases and J by 2 bases, with 9 bases of the junction left unmatched. This chain's CDR3 is CASRNRDRLNTEAFF. For the CDR3, the DNA is TGTGCCAGCAGAAACCGGGACAGACTTAACACTGAAGCTTTCTTT. Variable domain in full (rest from reference TRBV7-2 and TRBJ1-1): GAGVSQSPSNKVTEKGKDVELRCDPISGHTALYWYRQSLGQGLEFLIYFQGNSAPDKSGLPSDRFSAERTGGSVSTLTIQRTQQEDSAVYLCASRNRDRLNTEAFFGQGTRLTVV.

The table lists this clonotype with a few counts. The chain joins TRBV12-3 or TRBV12-4 to TRBJ2-1; D unresolved. The CDR3 extends over 16 amino acids. Deletions cut 3 bases from V and 5 bases from J, with 17 bases between. The CDR3 loop is CASSFTVTEVNNEQFF. CDR3 sequence (DNA): TGTGCCAGCAGTTTTACAGTGACGGAAGTAAACAATGAGCAGTTCTTC.